This T cell receptor (beta chain) was sequenced during a study of blood T cell repertoires in COVID-19 (dated by TCRdb to the early 2020s). With respect to the entire study: Samples from collaborators originated in the United States, Italy and Spain and spanned both the acute and convalescent phases of COVID-19. The prospective study material was composed of cDNA or gDNA derived from T cells, B-cell-depleted T cells, or PBMCs. Deeply sampled blood TCRbeta repertoires from subjects exposed to, actively infected with, or recovered from COVID-19 were included in the dataset. The repertoires were released in a freely available public database meant as a resource for research on the immune response to SARS-CoV-2. The samples were drawn from the first 160 participants of the ongoing ImmuneRACE study and from some 1,300 subjects provided by 6 global collaborators. The sample metadata nearly always contained a de-identified subject ID, COVID-19 status, age in years and sex. Where available, HLA class I and class II types were obtained from metadata supplied by the sample provider rather than from assay-based typing. Results the study describes overall, beyond this receptor: The quantity of clinical and demographic metadata differed by source and by participant and was supplied without curation.

Counted from cysteine to phenylalanine, this CDR3 has 15 amino acids. Only the CDR3 region is kept as DNA, spanning 45 bases read in frame from base 1. Relative to germline, V is 5 bases shorter and J is 2 bases shorter, with 12 bases between their ends. CDR1 and CDR2 are drawn from the germline V gene (reference sequence): LNHDA, SQIVND. Concerning this clone itself: The specificity of this receptor is unknown. One base away there is no much larger clone; base qualities are not given.

TCRbeta CDR3 regions were amplified from genomic DNA using the immunoSEQ Assay, a bias-controlled multiplex PCR. In the authors' own workflow: The number of nucleated cells in each sample was estimated by amplification of reference gene primers within the assay. Sequence reads were collapsed and filtered to measure the absolute abundance of every unique TCRbeta CDR3 rearrangement. For each sample, productive Simpson clonality was calculated as the square root of Simpson's diversity index over productive rearrangements. TCRdb retrieved this table from immuneACCESS and kept in-frame rearrangements only. Not all clones are present; in checked studies, unresolved V genes account for under half, and no reason is known for the remainder. That table is the source of V, J and clone size, and D and trimming were worked out from the DNA. The sample table contains tens of thousands of clones; only one count was recorded for roughly 92% of them. Of the sample, 2.9% is held by the ten largest clones.

Each collaborating institution followed its own protocols to collect whole blood in K2EDTA tubes. Collaborator samples were shipped for TCRbeta analysis as frozen whole blood, isolated PBMCs, or DNA extracted from either sample type. The sequencing sample was made of peripheral blood. The rearranged segments are TRBV19 and TRBJ1-4, with a tentative D gene TRBD1 over 5 matching bases. This receptor was obtained from a man between 65 and 85 years old with active COVID-19. DNA sequence: TGTGCCAGTAGTCCCCCCCGGGGGACTAATGAAAAACTGTTTTTT. Protein translation: CASSPPRGTNEKLFF.